Following are 15 T cell receptor beta chains from one sample sequenced in a study of cytomegalovirus exposure and HLA in healthy donors. The PCR employed 60 Vbeta primers together with 13 Jbeta primers. Here immunoSEQ multiplex PCR was the method, and the copy in TCRdb shows in-frame clones only, minus some. The sample lists some 110,000 clones, roughly 13% occurring once. Sequenced material: PBMCs. Every receptor here comes from a man aged 35 to 55 in good health and CMV-seropositive.

This clone was detected a few times. The rearrangement joins TRBV5-8 to TRBJ1-5; 9 bases agree with TRBD1. This CDR3 has 15 residues. With 5 bases clipped from V and 2 bases from J, the junction kept 5 bases outside the gene matches. Germline CDR1 is SGHTS and CDR2 is YDEGEE. The DNA of the CDR3 is TGTGCCAGCAGGGGGACAGGGAGGCGCAATCAGCCCCAGCATTTT. Translation: CASRGTGRRNQPQHF.

The chain recombines TRBV4-1 with TRBJ1-5, with TRBD1 as a possible D gene (5 bases). The CDR3 has 14 residues. V lost 5 bases and J 7 bases, leaving 15 bases between the germline ends. The germline gives CDR1 MGHRA, CDR2 YSYEKL. The CDR3 is CASSSAQGYQPQHF. The DNA for the CDR3 is TGCGCCAGCAGCTCTGCCCAGGGCTACCAGCCCCAGCATTTT.

This clone was seen only a few times. The CDR3 DNA follows: TGTGCCAGCAGCTTGGGGACTAGCGGGAGATTTTCTGAGCAGTTCTTC. Translating gives CASSLGTSGRFSEQFF. This chain connects TRBV5-6 to TRBJ2-1, with 13 bases lining up with TRBD2. This CDR3 comprises 16 residues. With V trimmed by 0 bases and J by 9 bases, 6 bases remained unmatched. The germline V gene has CDR1 SGHDT and CDR2 YYEEEE.

The rearrangement uses TRBV19 and TRBJ2-4, with unresolved D. Germline V lookup: CDR1 LNHDA, CDR2 SQIVND (reference sequence). The CDR3 sequence is 15 residues long. Trimming pared 2 bases from V and 0 bases from J, leaving 8 bases between. The CDR3 reads CASSITLLAKNIQYF. CDR3 nucleotide sequence: TGTGCCAGTAGTATAACCCTATTAGCCAAAAACATTCAGTACTTC.

This clone was detected a few times. The gene calls are TRBV6-5 and TRBJ2-2, with D possibly matching TRBD1 (6 bases). Per the germline V gene, CDR1 is MNHEY and CDR2 is SVGAGI. V was shortened by 5 bases and J by 8 bases, with 12 bases between the two germline ends. The CDR3 has 13 amino acids. CDR3 bases: TGTGCCAGCAGTGAACAGGGAATGGGGGAGCTGTTTTTT. It encodes CASSEQGMGELFF.

This clone was counted only a few times. The chain links TRBV28 to TRBJ1-1; no firm D call. CDR1 is MDHEN, CDR2 SYDVKM, per germline. The V end lost 6 bases, the J end lost 3 bases, and 14 bases lay between the germline ends. The CDR3 runs to 14 residues. The CDR3 here is CASSPGGKYTEAFF. For the CDR3, the DNA is TGTGCCAGCAGCCCCGGAGGGAAGTACACTGAAGCTTTCTTT. The variable domain in full, with the rest retrieved from reference TRBV28 and TRBJ1-1, is DVKVTQSSRYLVKRTGEKVFLECVQDMDHENMFWYRQDPGLGLRLIYFSYDVKMKEKGDIPEGYSVSREKKERFSLILESASTNQTSMYLCASSPGGKYTEAFFGQGTRLTVV.

This chain links TRBV7-8 with TRBJ2-2, with TRBD1 as a possible D gene (5 bases). The CDR3 has 14 amino acids. Trimming pared 5 bases from V and 5 bases from J, leaving 12 bases between. In germline, CDR1 is SGHVS, CDR2 FQNEAQ. CDR3 coding DNA: TGTGCCAGCAGCCTCATCAGGGAAACCGGGGAGCTGTTTTTT. Encoded protein: CASSLIRETGELFF.

CDR3 loop: CASRSPSGRAFEQYF. DNA for the CDR3: TGTGCCAGCAGATCCCCTAGCGGGAGGGCCTTCGAGCAGTACTTC. This rearrangement joins TRBV28 to TRBJ2-7, with TRBD2 matching over 12 bases. CDR3 size: 15 residues. Trimming at V came to 6 bases and at J to 6 bases, leaving 9 bases not matched to a gene. The germline V gene has CDR1 MDHEN and CDR2 SYDVKM. The variable domain in full, with the rest retrieved from reference TRBV28 and TRBJ2-7, is DVKVTQSSRYLVKRTGEKVFLECVQDMDHENMFWYRQDPGLGLRLIYFSYDVKMKEKGDIPEGYSVSREKKERFSLILESASTNQTSMYLCASRSPSGRAFEQYFGPGTRLTVT.

CDR3 DNA sequence: TGCGCCAGCAGCCTGCCGACCAGGGGGTCAGGAAACACCATATATTTT. Its protein is CASSLPTRGSGNTIYF. The rearrangement uses TRBV5-1 and TRBJ1-3; TRBD1 agrees at 7 bases. The CDR3 contains 16 residues. Per germline, CDR1 SGHRS and CDR2 YFSETQ. V lost 4 bases and J lost 4; bases outside the gene matches: 11. The complete variable domain, with remaining parts taken from reference TRBV5-1 and TRBJ1-3, reads KAGVTQTPRYLIKTRGQQVTLSCSPISGHRSVSWYQQTPGQGLQFLFEYFSETQRNKGNFPGRFSGRQFSNSRSEMNVSTLELGDSALYLCASSLPTRGSGNTIYFGEGSWLTVV.

This clone turned up a few times. This chain uses TRBV28 with TRBJ1-5; D not resolved. V gave up 7 bases and J gave up 7 bases, with 14 bases separating them. Germline V gene lookup returns CDR1 MDHEN and CDR2 SYDVKM. The CDR3 consists of 13 residues. The CDR3 DNA is TGTGCCAGCATGAGCTGGGGAGGGCAGCCCCAGCATTTT. Protein product: CASMSWGGQPQHF.

Points on this clone: Given the absence of the conserved phenylalanine or tryptophan at the CDR3 end, a read error is likely. The CDR3 nucleotides are TGTGCCAGTGAGCGGAGCCCGTCCTACGAGCAGTACCTC. Translation: CASERSPSYEQYL. The chain is built from TRBV6-1 and TRBJ2-7, with D perhaps matching TRBD2 (5 bases). This CDR3 contains 13 residues. Germline V gene data show CDR1 as MNHNS and CDR2 as SASEGT. V gave up 9 bases and J gave up 1 base, with 13 bases separating them.

V and J are TRBV14 and TRBJ2-7, with 9 bases fitting TRBD1. Germline assignment: CDR1 SGHDN and CDR2 FVKESK. V lost 2 bases, J lost 13 bases, and 12 bases stayed unmatched. The CDR3 consists of 14 residues. CDR3 sequence (DNA): TGTGCCAGCAGCCAACCGCTGGGGGACAGGGATTATTACTTC. Translated: CASSQPLGDRDYYF.

Note on this clone: Other DNA sequences within the sample encode an identical CDR3. The CDR3 reads CASSLARTGPRELFF. CDR3 bases: TGTGCCAGCAGCTTGGCTAGGACAGGTCCAAGGGAGCTGTTTTTT. The V and J genes are TRBV5-4 and TRBJ2-2; TRBD1 aligns across 7 bases. Germline lookup yields CDR1 SGHNT and CDR2 YYREEE (reference sequence). J was trimmed by 9 bases and V by 0 bases; bases with no gene match: 8. CDR3 length equals 15 residues.

The rearrangement uses TRBV11-3 and TRBJ2-2; 9 nucleotides match TRBD1. Trimming removed 6 bases from V and 7 bases from J; junction bases left unmatched: 3. CDR3 length: 13 amino acids. Germline V gene sequence: CDR1 SGHNT, CDR2 YENEEA. CDR3: CASSNRGRGELFF. The CDR3 DNA reads TGTGCCAGCAGTAACAGGGGGCGCGGGGAGCTGTTTTTT.

The V and J genes are TRBV14 and TRBJ1-2; D possibly corresponds to TRBD1 (6 bases). Germline loops: CDR1 SGHDN, CDR2 FVKESK. Between the trimmed V and J ends, which lost 4 bases and 5 bases, there was a span of 14 bases. The CDR3 loop spans 14 amino acids. Here the CDR3 DNA reads TGTGCCAGCAGCCCCGGACAGCATTTTTATGGCTACACCTTC. Translating gives CASSPGQHFYGYTF.